This T cell receptor beta chain appears in the sequencing data of a study of STAT5B mutations in CD4+ large granular lymphocyte leukemia. The germline CDR1 and CDR2 sequences are MNHNY and SVGAGI (reference sequence). The CDR3 is 14 amino acids. TCRdb's table, derived via immunoSEQ multiplex PCR, lists solely in-frame clones and lacks some. The data show tens of thousands of clones, over 70% seen once. The chain is built from TRBV6-6 and TRBJ2-5, with D perhaps matching TRBD2 (6 bases). The DNA end is a closer match to TRBJ2-7, so the J assignment may be wrong. The source of this sequence is a human donor in good health. The source material was CD4+ T cells from blood buffy coats. CDR3 nucleotides: TGTGCCAGCAGTAACCCTCAGGGAGGCTACGAGCAGTACTTC. Amino acid sequence: CASSNPQGGYEQYF.